Shown below are 32 T cell receptor beta chains from a single sample sequenced in a study of technical replicates of blood from a few donors. This table comes from immunoSEQ multiplex PCR, and its TCRdb copy is limited to in-frame clones, with some not included. The sample contains under 85,000 clones, more than 75% of which appear only once. Material: PBMCs. The receptor source for this set is a human donor in good health. Some clones in this sample may be carry-over from other donors' samples.

The V gene is TRBV14, the J gene TRBJ2-7, with TRBD2 identical over 9 bases. Germline CDR1 reads SGHDN; CDR2 reads FVKESK. The CDR3 covers 20 residues. V dropped 6 bases and J dropped 5; count of bases not matched to a gene: 26. The CDR3 DNA is TGTGCCAGCAGTCTAGCGACAGGTCCCCCAACGCGGGAGGGCCCCAACGAGCAGTACTTC. It specifies CASSLATGPPTREGPNEQYF. Complete variable domain (other parts from reference TRBV14 and TRBJ2-7): EAGVTQFPSHSVIEKGQTVTLRCDPISGHDNLYWYRRVMGKEIKFLLHFVKESKQDESGMPNNRFLAERTGGTYSTLKVQPAELEDSGVYFCASSLATGPPTREGPNEQYFGPGTRLTVT.

The chain couples TRBV12-5 to TRBJ1-5; D gene ambiguous. With 2 bases removed from V and 9 bases from J, the gap between germline ends came to 8 bases. The germline V gene encodes CDR1 LGHNT and CDR2 FRNRAP. The CDR3 sequence is 12 residues long. The DNA for the CDR3 is TGTGCTAGTGGTTTGTTTATTTGGCCCCAGCATTTT. As protein: CASGLFIWPQHF.

The chain has TRBV7-6 and TRBJ2-3, with TRBD2 matching 10 bases. The germline V gene encodes CDR1 SGHVS and CDR2 FNYEAQ. The V segment lost 5 bases and the J segment 0 bases; nucleotides outside the gene matches: 5. The CDR3 sequence is 16 residues long. CDR3 sequence (DNA): TGTGCCAGCAGCGGAGGACTAGCGGAAAGCACAGATACGCAGTATTTT. Protein sequence: CASSGGLAESTDTQYF. The full variable domain, completed using reference TRBV7-6 and TRBJ2-3, is GAGVSQSPRYKVTKRGQDVALRCDPISGHVSLYWYRQALGQGPEFLTYFNYEAQQDKSGLPNDRFSAERPEGSISTLTIQRTEQRDSAMYRCASSGGLAESTDTQYFGPGTRLTVL.

The chain couples TRBV29-1 to TRBJ1-2, with D possibly TRBD1 on 5 matching bases. Germline CDR1 and CDR2: SQVTM and ANQGSEA. The CDR3 covers 13 residues. V lost 3 bases and J lost 0, with 8 bases in between. CDR3 sequence (DNA): TGCAGCGTTGATCCAGGGACTAACTATGGCTACACCTTC. This gives the protein CSVDPGTNYGYTF.

The chain joins TRBV5-6 to TRBJ1-2; 7 bases line up with TRBD1. The germline gives CDR1 SGHDT, CDR2 YYEEEE. This CDR3 is 13 amino acids long. J gave up 7 bases and V 4 bases, and 7 bases lay outside the gene matches. CDR3 amino acids: CASSGKGAAGYTF. The DNA of the CDR3 is TGTGCCAGCAGCGGAAAGGGGGCGGCTGGCTACACCTTC.

The chain joins TRBV6-6 to TRBJ2-5; 7 bases fit TRBD2. Germline CDR1 MNHNY, CDR2 SVGAGI (reference sequence). V lost 2 bases and J lost 4; bases outside the gene matches: 4. The CDR3 length is 14 residues. This CDR3 is CASSYPGGGETQYF. DNA of the CDR3: TGTGCCAGCAGTTACCCGGGGGGAGGAGAGACCCAGTACTTC.

The chain employs TRBV4-1 and TRBJ2-2; perhaps TRBD2 as D (6 bases). Germline V lookup: CDR1 MGHRA, CDR2 YSYEKL. V lost 4 bases and J lost 3, with 9 bases in between. The CDR3 extends over 14 amino acids. CDR3 residues: CASSRREDTGELFF. The CDR3 region has the DNA TGCGCCAGCAGCCGCAGGGAGGACACCGGGGAGCTGTTTTTT.

The chain joins TRBV6-5 to TRBJ2-1; 13 nucleotides line up with TRBD2. The CDR3 has 14 amino acids. Looked up from germline, CDR1 is MNHEY and CDR2 is SVGAGI. The ends lost 5 bases at V and 10 bases at J; junction bases unmatched: 5. The CDR3 loop is CASSRVTSGGEQFF. The CDR3 coding sequence is TGTGCCAGCAGTCGAGTGACTAGCGGGGGGGAGCAGTTCTTC.

The chain recombines TRBV5-1 with TRBJ2-3; 11 nucleotides match TRBD1. In germline, CDR1 is SGHRS, CDR2 YFSETQ. CDR3 length: 16 amino acids. Trimming cost V 3 bases and J 6 bases; bases outside gene matches: 9. In DNA form, the CDR3 reads TGCGCCAGCAGCTCCCAATGGGACAGGGGGTCCGATACGCAGTATTTT. Protein product: CASSSQWDRGSDTQYF.

The CDR3 DNA is TGTGCCAGCTCGACGGGGGGGACTAGCGCCACCTACGAGCAGTACTTC. As protein: CASSTGGTSATYEQYF. This rearrangement joins TRBV5-4 to TRBJ2-7, with 10 positions matching TRBD2. J lost 2 bases, V lost 7 bases, and 12 bases had no gene match. Germline lookup yields CDR1 SGHNT and CDR2 YYREEE (reference sequence). The CDR3 spans 16 residues. Full variable domain (rest looked up from reference TRBV5-4 and TRBJ2-7): ETGVTQSPTHLIKTRGQQVTLRCSSQSGHNTVSWYQQALGQGPQFIFQYYREEENGRGNFPPRFSGLQFPNYSSELNVNALELDDSALYLCASSTGGTSATYEQYFGPGTRLTVT.

The V call is TRBV7-2, the J call TRBJ1-5; the match to TRBD1 covers 7 bases. V gave up 1 base and J gave up 0 bases; unmatched junction bases: 3. Germline V gives CDR1 SGHTA, CDR2 FQGNSA. The CDR3 is 16 amino acids. CDR3 DNA: TGTGCCAGCAGCTTAGGGGGACAGTATAGCAATCAGCCCCAGCATTTT. As protein: CASSLGGQYSNQPQHF.

The V gene is TRBV4-2, the J gene TRBJ1-2; weak D call: TRBD1 (6 bases). The CDR3 is 15 residues long. Germline CDR1 and CDR2: LGHNA and YNFKEQ. The V end was cut by 0 bases, the J end by 2 bases, with 10 bases between. The CDR3 protein is CASSQEVGTNYGYTF. DNA of the CDR3: TGTGCCAGCAGCCAAGAGGTAGGGACAAACTATGGCTACACCTTC.

This rearrangement joins TRBV5-5 to TRBJ2-7; D is perhaps TRBD2 (6 bases). V lost 2 bases and J lost 4, with 13 bases in between. The CDR3 consists of 14 residues. From germline, CDR1 is SGHKS and CDR2 YYEKEE (reference sequence). CDR3 loop: CASSFGGSRYEQYF. In DNA, the CDR3 is TGTGCCAGCAGCTTTGGGGGGTCCAGATACGAGCAGTACTTC.

The genes are TRBV30 and TRBJ1-1; possibly TRBD1 for D (5 bases). The CDR3 runs to 11 residues. Germline lookup yields CDR1 GTSNPN and CDR2 SVGIG (reference sequence). V dropped 7 bases and J dropped 7 bases, with 13 bases sitting between them. CDR3 protein: CASKRQIEAFF. The DNA of the CDR3 is TGTGCCTCGAAGCGACAGATTGAAGCTTTCTTT.

Details on this clone: Possible read error: a much larger clone is one base away. The chain couples TRBV5-1 to TRBJ2-1; 10 bases map to TRBD2. CDR1 is SGHRS, CDR2 YFSETQ, per germline. This CDR3 region has 14 residues. This chain's CDR3 is CAGSPAGGYNEQFF. The CDR3 region has the DNA TGCGCCGGCAGCCCAGCGGGGGGGTACAATGAGCAGTTCTTC.

This clone appeared once. The rearrangement links TRBV5-1 to TRBJ2-3; 14 positions match TRBD2. The CDR3 spans 18 residues. Trimming cost V 2 bases and J 0 bases; bases outside gene matches: 5. Germline CDR1 and CDR2: SGHRS and YFSETQ. The CDR3 protein is CASSFGTSGGYSTDTQYF. CDR3 nucleotide sequence: TGCGCCAGCAGCTTTGGGACTAGCGGGGGATACAGCACAGATACGCAGTATTTT.

The chain uses TRBV7-2 and TRBJ2-3, with a possible D match to TRBD2 (7 bases). CDR3 length equals 18 residues. With 2 bases removed from V and 5 bases from J, the gap between germline ends came to 23 bases. Germline V gives CDR1 SGHTA, CDR2 FQGNSA. For the CDR3, the DNA is TGTGCCAGCAGCTTAAGGGGAGGGGGGAGGCTCAATGAAGATACGCAGTATTTT. Translation gives CASSLRGGGRLNEDTQYF.

The CDR3 DNA sequence: TGTGCCAGCAGCGGGGGACTAGCGGGGGATCGGGAGCAGTTCTTC. Amino acids: CASSGGLAGDREQFF. The V gene is TRBV5-4, the J gene TRBJ2-1; TRBD2 matches 14 bases. The V gene's germline CDR1 is SGHNT and CDR2 YYREEE (reference sequence). CDR3 length: 15 amino acids. Germline trimming cut 4 bases from V and 10 bases from J; bases unmatched to any gene: 7.

The rearrangement links TRBV2 to TRBJ1-6; D possibly corresponds to TRBD1 (6 bases). This CDR3 spans 10 amino acids. Germline values: CDR1 SNHLY, CDR2 FYNNEI. Between the trimmed V and J ends, which lost 8 bases and 17 bases, there was a span of 13 bases. CDR3 in DNA: TGTGCCAGCGGACAAGGGGGATTCCACTTT. Translation gives CASGQGGFHF.

The chain employs TRBV5-4 and TRBJ2-5; perhaps TRBD2 as D (6 bases). The CDR3 is made up of 14 amino acids. Trimming left V 4 bases short and J 2 bases short, with 12 bases between. In germline, CDR1 is SGHNT, CDR2 YYREEE (reference sequence). Here the CDR3 DNA reads TGTGCCAGCAGCGCGGGCCTAGCGCAAGAGACCCAGTACTTC. Translation gives CASSAGLAQETQYF.

This chain links TRBV7-8 with TRBJ1-1; D is uncertain. Germline CDR1 and CDR2: SGHVS and FQNEAQ. There are 13 residues in the CDR3. V dropped 5 bases and J dropped 8 bases, with 15 bases sitting between them. The CDR3 DNA follows: TGTGCCAGCAGCAAGACCACGGGGAGCGAAGCTTTCTTT. Its translation is CASSKTTGSEAFF.

The CDR3 DNA follows: TGTGCCAGCAGCTTAGTCCAGAACACTGAAGCTTTCTTT. It specifies CASSLVQNTEAFF. J is TRBJ1-1 and V is TRBV11-3; D gene ambiguous. The germline V and J ends were trimmed by 1 base and 1 base, with 4 bases remaining between them. This CDR3 contains 13 residues. CDR1 SGHNT and CDR2 YENEEA come from the germline V gene.

This chain connects TRBV6-1 to TRBJ2-4; D may be TRBD1 (6 bases). The CDR3 sequence is 15 residues long. Trimming left V 3 bases short and J 6 bases short, with 15 bases between. From germline, CDR1 is MNHNS and CDR2 SASEGT. The CDR3 sequence: CASSERTGTLNIQYF. CDR3 in DNA: TGTGCCAGCAGTGAGCGGACCGGGACATTAAACATTCAGTACTTC.

The V and J genes are TRBV5-1 and TRBJ2-2; 8 bases align to TRBD1. V gave up 0 bases and J gave up 2 bases; unmatched junction bases: 3. From germline, CDR1 is SGHRS and CDR2 YFSETQ. The CDR3 is made up of 16 amino acids. The CDR3 loop reads CASSLGRGLNTGELFF. CDR3 in DNA: TGCGCCAGCAGCTTGGGCAGGGGGCTAAACACCGGGGAGCTGTTTTTT. Drawing the rest from reference TRBV5-1 and TRBJ2-2, the complete variable domain is KAGVTQTPRYLIKTRGQQVTLSCSPISGHRSVSWYQQTPGQGLQFLFEYFSETQRNKGNFPGRFSGRQFSNSRSEMNVSTLELGDSALYLCASSLGRGLNTGELFFGEGSRLTVL.

The chain recombines TRBV15 with TRBJ2-2; D is uncertain. From germline, CDR1 is LNHNV and CDR2 YYDKDF (reference sequence). V was pared by 1 base and J by 1 base, with 10 bases between. CDR3 length: 16 residues. Written as DNA, the CDR3 is TGTGCCACCAGCAGAGTTGACTTATGGAACACCGGGGAGCTGTTTTTT. Its protein product is CATSRVDLWNTGELFF. Looking up the rest from reference TRBV15 and TRBJ2-2 gives the full variable domain: DAMVIQNPRYQVTQFGKPVTLSCSQTLNHNVMYWYQQKSSQAPKLLFHYYDKDFNNEADTPDNFQSRRPNTSFCFLDIRSPGLGDTAMYLCATSRVDLWNTGELFFGEGSRLTVL.

The DNA for the CDR3 is TGCAGCGTTGAAGATCTCGCCGGGAGACCAGATACGCAGTATTTT. The encoded protein is CSVEDLAGRPDTQYF. The chain carries TRBV29-1 and TRBJ2-3; D possibly corresponds to TRBD2 (6 bases). This CDR3 region has 15 residues. V was pared by 0 bases and J by 4 bases, with 14 bases between. The V gene's germline CDR1 is SQVTM and CDR2 ANQGSEA.

V usage is TRBV4-3 and J usage is TRBJ2-1; the D gene is possibly TRBD2 (5 bases). V gave up 5 bases and J gave up 9 bases, with 14 bases separating them. The germline gives CDR1 LGHNA, CDR2 YSLEER. The CDR3 loop spans 13 amino acids. The CDR3 loop reads CASSTQLDSEQFF. CDR3 coding DNA: TGCGCCAGCAGCACCCAACTAGATTCTGAGCAGTTCTTC.

The chain carries TRBV7-9 and TRBJ2-7; 11 positions agree with TRBD1. Germline CDR1 and CDR2: SEHNR and FQNEAQ (reference sequence). This CDR3 has 14 residues. V lost 5 bases, J lost 7 bases, and 7 bases stayed unmatched. The CDR3 DNA reads TGTGCCAGCAGCGAAGGGACAGGGGGTCGGGAGCAGTACTTC. Translated: CASSEGTGGREQYF.

This clone has just one count. The CDR3 sequence: CASSLGTGNYNEQFF. The CDR3 nucleotides are TGTGCCAGCTCACTAGGGACAGGTAATTACAATGAGCAGTTCTTC. The gene calls are TRBV18 and TRBJ2-1; 8 bases align to TRBD1. CDR1 and CDR2 from the germline V gene are KGHSH and LQKENI. Losses at the gene ends were 4 bases for V and 4 bases for J; bases not matched to a gene: 6. CDR3 length: 15 residues.

The rearrangement uses TRBV5-1 and TRBJ2-1; 8 bases line up with TRBD1. Germline CDR1 SGHRS, CDR2 YFSETQ. The CDR3 spans 16 residues. Trimming took 0 bases from V and 4 from J; bases not matched to a gene: 6. CDR3 DNA: TGCGCCAGCAGCTTGGCCGGGACAGGAAGATACAATGAGCAGTTCTTC. Translated: CASSLAGTGRYNEQFF.

The chain employs TRBV7-2 and TRBJ2-1, with D perhaps TRBD2 (6 bases). V was cut by 0 bases and J by 8 bases, with 17 bases left in between. Per germline, CDR1 SGHTA and CDR2 FQGNSA. This CDR3 is 16 amino acids long. CDR3 DNA: TGTGCCAGCAGCTTAGCTCCCTTAGGGACGGGGGATGAGCAGTTCTTC. It specifies CASSLAPLGTGDEQFF.

The rearrangement links TRBV9 to TRBJ2-1; 10 bases match TRBD1. The germline CDR1 and CDR2 sequences are SGDLS and YYNGEE. CDR3 length: 15 residues. Unmatched junction bases numbered 5, after V lost 4 bases and J lost 4 bases. The CDR3 loop is CASSPRQGAYNEQFF. In DNA, the CDR3 is TGTGCCAGCAGCCCCAGACAGGGGGCTTACAATGAGCAGTTCTTC.